The TCR beta chain described here comes from a study of T cell responses to AZD1222 COVID-19 vaccine. On this clone itself: Its antigen is still unknown.

The trim removed 6 bases at V and 7 bases at J, leaving 15 bases unmatched. There are 18 residues in the CDR3. The germline V gene has CDR1 MDHEN and CDR2 SYDVKM. General study points: Breadth and depth of Spike-specific TCRs rose after two AZD1222 doses.

The repertoire was sequenced with immunoSEQ multiplex PCR; TCRdb's copy has only in-frame clones and lacks some. This table holds 75,000 to 90,000 clones, roughly 88% found once. This sequence joins TRBV28 and TRBJ2-1, with TRBD2 matching 13 bases. The sequencing used peripheral blood, collected on day 0 of AZD1222 vaccination. This clonotype originated in an adult in good health. The DNA for the CDR3 is TGTGCCAGCAGACTTCTTACTAGCGGGAGGGCCAGGGCTAATGAGCAGTTCTTC. Amino acids: CASRLLTSGRARANEQFF.